Below are 5 T cell receptor beta chains sequenced from a single sample in a study of blood T cells in healthy people across ages. A second 7 to 11 cycle PCR used barcoded and J-beta primers. TCRdb re-called the 5' RACE reads through MiXCR, storing one row per CDR3 protein. The table shows some 800,000 distinct CDR3 sequences, with about 25% occurring only once. The data were also submitted as part of a second study, on T cells of mothers and their children.

Specimen: blood. Receptors were obtained from a boy between 10 and 17 years old in good health.

This clonotype was seen only a few times. This chain links TRBV7-9 with TRBJ1-1; D is perhaps TRBD1 (5 bases). The V gene's germline CDR1 is SEHNR and CDR2 FQNEAQ (reference sequence). V lost 0 bases, J lost 1 base, and 21 bases lay in between. This CDR3 comprises 19 residues. The CDR3 coding sequence is TGTGCCAGCAGCTTAGCTTGGACGGTGGGGGGAAAATCGAACACTGAAGCTTTCTTT. It is translated as CASSLAWTVGGKSNTEAFF.

The chain carries TRBV6-2 or TRBV6-3 and TRBJ2-1; D gene uncertain. The J call is uncertain, as TRBJ2-7 better fits the DNA end. This CDR3 region has 15 residues. Germline V gene sequence: CDR1 MNHEY, CDR2 SVGEGT. The CDR3 coding sequence is TGTGCCAGCAGTTCATACGCCGTGGTAGACTACGAGCAGTACTTC. Translating it yields CASSSYAVVDYEQYF.

This clonotype has more than one count but fewer than ten. The V gene is TRBV20-1, the J gene TRBJ2-5; D remains ambiguous. Germline V lookup: CDR1 DFQATT, CDR2 SNEGSKA (reference sequence). Trimming took off 3 bases at V and 5 bases at J, with 10 bases between the two ends. The CDR3 runs 12 residues. CDR3 coding DNA: TGCAGTGCTAGGGTTGTTGGGGAGACCCAGTACTTC. It codes for CSARVVGETQYF.

The chain joins TRBV18 to TRBJ2-5, with D unclear. Germline V lookup: CDR1 KGHSH, CDR2 LQKENI. The CDR3 has 13 residues. Between the trimmed V and J ends, which lost 4 bases and 3 bases, there was a span of 9 bases. The CDR3 sequence is CASSRAQEETQYF. The CDR3 region has the DNA TGTGCCAGCTCACGGGCACAAGAAGAGACCCAGTACTTC.

V usage is TRBV2 and J usage is TRBJ1-5; the D is unclear. CDR3 length: 14 amino acids. The ends were cut back, 3 bases at V and 6 bases at J, with 12 bases in the middle. The V gene's germline CDR1 is SNHLY and CDR2 FYNNEI. The CDR3 DNA follows: TGTGCCAGCAGTGAGTTGGAAGGCGTTCAGCCCCAGCATTTT. Protein product: CASSELEGVQPQHF.